Listed here are 22 T cell receptor beta chains from one sample, sequenced in a study of shared clonotypes between healthy human individuals. Libraries were prepared by immunoSEQ multiplex PCR; TCRdb keeps only in-frame clonotypes and omits some of them. The sample contains about 1.5 million clones, roughly 98% of which appear only once. Sequencing was done on a sample of naive CD4+ T cells sorted from blood. Indicated subset: CD45RA+ positively selected. These receptors came from a young man in good health.

The chain carries TRBV25-1 and TRBJ1-2; possible D gene TRBD1, 6 bases. With 5 bases removed from V and 3 bases from J, the gap between germline ends came to 16 bases. The CDR3 has 15 residues. Germline V gives CDR1 MGHDK, CDR2 SYGVNS. This CDR3 is CASSPIGGPYYGYTF. The CDR3 DNA sequence: TGTGCCAGCAGTCCCATCGGGGGGCCTTACTATGGCTACACCTTC.

J is TRBJ2-7 and V is TRBV29-1; maybe TRBD1 (6 bases). The V end lost 4 bases, the J end lost 1 base, and 20 bases lay between the germline ends. Germline V gives CDR1 SQVTM, CDR2 ANQGSEA. The CDR3 is 16 amino acids. Written as DNA, the CDR3 is TGCAGCGTTGTGTCCCGGGCAGGGGCAGGGTCCTACGAGCAGTACTTC. Translating gives CSVVSRAGAGSYEQYF.

The V and J genes are TRBV18 and TRBJ2-1; D is perhaps TRBD1 (6 bases). The CDR3 extends over 16 amino acids. Trimming removed 5 bases at V and 3 bases at J, with 17 bases between. Germline V gene lookup returns CDR1 KGHSH and CDR2 LQKENI. CDR3 in amino acids: CASSGIGTSVYNEQFF. In nucleotides, the CDR3 is TGTGCCAGCTCAGGGATCGGGACATCAGTCTACAATGAGCAGTTCTTC.

The count of this clone is one. V and J are TRBV25-1 and TRBJ1-1; D call uncertain. CDR1 is MGHDK, CDR2 SYGVNS, per germline. The CDR3 loop spans 16 amino acids. With 10 bases removed from V and 1 base from J, the gap between germline ends came to 22 bases. The CDR3, as DNA: TGTGCCAACACTCTTGGCCCGCGGCGGGCGAACACTGAAGCTTTCTTT. Its translation: CANTLGPRRANTEAFF.

A word on this clone: Within the sample, other DNA sequences also encode this same CDR3. The J gene is TRBJ1-2, the V gene TRBV5-1, with D unresolved. V gave up 2 bases and J gave up 1 base, with 6 bases separating them. The CDR3 length is 13 residues. In germline, CDR1 is SGHRS, CDR2 YFSETQ. CDR3 bases: TGCGCCAGCAGCTTAGGCAGTAACTATGGCTACACCTTC. Encoded protein: CASSLGSNYGYTF.

This clone was observed once. This chain uses TRBV4-1 with TRBJ2-2, with 8 bases lining up with TRBD1. This CDR3 has 16 amino acids. V shed 4 bases and J 5 bases; nucleotides not matched to a gene: 9. Per germline, CDR1 MGHRA and CDR2 YSYEKL. CDR3 protein: CASSLLSRTGTGELFF. DNA of the CDR3: TGCGCCAGCAGCCTTCTTAGTAGGACAGGGACCGGGGAGCTGTTTTTT.

The genes are TRBV27 and TRBJ2-1; 11 nucleotides line up with TRBD2. Germline loops: CDR1 MNHEY, CDR2 SMNVEV (reference sequence). This CDR3 is built from 16 residues. V shed 4 bases and J 5 bases; nucleotides not matched to a gene: 7. The CDR3 protein is CASSSRGTSGHNEQFF. CDR3 nucleotide sequence: TGTGCCAGCAGTTCACGTGGGACTAGCGGACACAATGAGCAGTTCTTC.

The J gene is TRBJ2-3, the V gene TRBV10-3, with D possibly matching TRBD2 (5 bases). This CDR3 has 17 residues. V dropped 2 bases and J dropped 5 bases, with 20 bases sitting between them. Germline CDR1 reads ENHRY; CDR2 reads SYGVKD. CDR3 amino acids: CAISEKGSTSGGDTQYF. The CDR3 coding sequence is TGTGCCATCAGTGAGAAAGGTTCGACCAGCGGCGGAGATACGCAGTATTTT.

The chain carries TRBV19 and TRBJ1-2, with unresolved D. Trimming left V 3 bases short and J 8 bases short, with 13 bases between. The CDR3 consists of 13 residues. Germline CDR1 is LNHDA and CDR2 is SQIVND (reference sequence). CDR3 coding DNA: TGTGCCAGTAGTATGAAGACCTACTCAGGCTACACCTTC. It specifies CASSMKTYSGYTF.

For this clone: At the DNA level, this CDR3 is encoded by other sequences in the same sample as well. This chain links TRBV28 with TRBJ1-1; the D is unclear. V was trimmed by 3 bases and J by 2 bases, leaving 7 bases between them. Germline CDR1 and CDR2: MDHEN and SYDVKM. This CDR3 comprises 13 residues. The CDR3 spells CASSLQTNTEAFF. The CDR3 region has the DNA TGTGCCAGCAGTTTGCAGACCAACACTGAAGCTTTCTTT.

This chain links TRBV7-2 with TRBJ2-2; D is unclear. The V gene lost 0 bases and the J gene lost 1 base, with 6 bases spanning the gap. The CDR3 spans 15 residues. Germline loops: CDR1 SGHTA, CDR2 FQGNSA. In DNA, the CDR3 is TGTGCCAGCAGCTTAGCGGAGATGAACACCGGGGAGCTGTTTTTT. Its translation is CASSLAEMNTGELFF.

About this clone itself: The same CDR3 can be traced to other DNA sequences in this sample. The J gene is TRBJ1-1, the V gene TRBV18; D unresolved. The CDR3 sequence is 13 residues long. Between the trimmed V and J ends, which lost 2 bases and 5 bases, there was a span of 9 bases. The germline V gene encodes CDR1 KGHSH and CDR2 LQKENI. The CDR3 nucleotides are TGTGCCAGCTCACCAAGTGGAGGGACTGAAGCTTTCTTT. It translates to CASSPSGGTEAFF.

The chain is built from TRBV5-1 and TRBJ1-2; TRBD1 matches at 8 bases. There are 13 residues in the CDR3. V lost 4 bases and J lost 3; bases outside the gene matches: 2. CDR1 is SGHRS and CDR2 is YFSETQ in the germline V gene. The CDR3: CASSEGQDYGYTF. The CDR3 nucleotides are TGCGCCAGCAGCGAGGGACAGGACTATGGCTACACCTTC.

The chain employs TRBV9 and TRBJ1-5, with a weak D call TRBD1 (5 bases). This CDR3 contains 14 residues. The V end lost 2 bases, the J end lost 7 bases, and 13 bases lay between the germline ends. CDR1 and CDR2 from the germline V gene are SGDLS and YYNGEE. CDR3: CASSVTGSGQPQHF. The DNA of the CDR3 is TGTGCCAGCAGCGTTACAGGCTCAGGACAGCCCCAGCATTTT.

The CDR3 loop reads CASPAPGIMNTEAFF. The CDR3 DNA reads TGTGCCAGCCCTGCCCCCGGGATCATGAACACTGAAGCTTTCTTT. The chain has TRBV28 and TRBJ1-1, with D hard to call. Trimming removed 8 bases from V and 0 bases from J, with 16 bases in between. CDR3 size: 15 residues. Germline-derived CDR1 and CDR2 are MDHEN and SYDVKM.

V usage is TRBV7-9 and J usage is TRBJ2-2, with 9 bases matching TRBD1. This CDR3 contains 15 residues. The germline CDR1 and CDR2 sequences are SEHNR and FQNEAQ (reference sequence). The junction had 4 bases not matched to a gene; V was cut back by 5 bases and J by 3 bases. The DNA for the CDR3 is TGTGCCAGCAGCATGAGACAGGGGGACACCGGGGAGCTGTTTTTT. Translating gives CASSMRQGDTGELFF.

The rearrangement links TRBV11-2 to TRBJ2-2, with a tentative D call TRBD1 (5 bases). This CDR3 has 15 residues. Trimming took 6 bases from V and 4 from J, leaving 15 bases between them. The V gene's germline CDR1 is SGHAT and CDR2 FQNNGV. CDR3 protein: CASRGHRGGTGELFF. CDR3 in DNA: TGTGCCAGCAGGGGCCATAGGGGCGGCACCGGGGAGCTGTTTTTT.

This clone has a single count. The V and J genes are TRBV18 and TRBJ1-5; 9 positions match TRBD1. The V segment lost 6 bases and the J segment 0 bases; nucleotides outside the gene matches: 15. Per germline, CDR1 KGHSH and CDR2 LQKENI. CDR3 length equals 19 residues. CDR3 coding DNA: TGTGCCAGCTCCGAGGGCCCCATGGGGGGACAGGGTAGCAATCAGCCCCAGCATTTT. It specifies CASSEGPMGGQGSNQPQHF.

This clone was seen once. V gene TRBV5-5 combines with J gene TRBJ2-7; TRBD1 is a possible D gene (5 bases). Germline V CDR1 and CDR2: SGHKS, YYEKEE (reference sequence). Trimming removed 0 bases at V and 1 base at J, with 14 bases between. The CDR3 totals 16 residues. The CDR3 nucleotides are TGTGCCAGCAGCTTGGTTGGTCAGGGCCCTTCCTACGAGCAGTACTTC. It yields the protein CASSLVGQGPSYEQYF.

CDR3 in amino acids: CASSLHRGGSGELFF. DNA of the CDR3: TGTGCCAGCAGCTTACACAGAGGGGGGTCCGGGGAGCTGTTTTTT. V gene TRBV11-3 combines with J gene TRBJ2-2; D is perhaps TRBD1 or TRBD2 (6 bases each). Germline V gives CDR1 SGHNT, CDR2 YENEEA. CDR3 length: 15 residues. Trimming took off 2 bases at V and 6 bases at J, with 13 bases between the two ends.

The rearrangement links TRBV18 to TRBJ2-1, with 7 bases lining up with TRBD1. The CDR3 loop spans 15 amino acids. The germline gives CDR1 KGHSH, CDR2 LQKENI. With V trimmed by 3 bases and J by 2 bases, 4 bases remained unmatched. DNA of the CDR3: TGTGCCAGCTCACCGATTGGACAGGCCTACAATGAGCAGTTCTTC. This gives the protein CASSPIGQAYNEQFF.

The chain couples TRBV7-2 to TRBJ2-1; D not resolved. CDR3 length: 18 residues. V was cut by 0 bases and J by 4 bases, with 19 bases left in between. Germline assignment: CDR1 SGHTA and CDR2 FQGNSA. CDR3 region: CASSLASWVTTLYNEQFF. As DNA, the CDR3 is TGTGCCAGCAGCTTAGCATCGTGGGTCACCACCCTTTACAATGAGCAGTTCTTC.